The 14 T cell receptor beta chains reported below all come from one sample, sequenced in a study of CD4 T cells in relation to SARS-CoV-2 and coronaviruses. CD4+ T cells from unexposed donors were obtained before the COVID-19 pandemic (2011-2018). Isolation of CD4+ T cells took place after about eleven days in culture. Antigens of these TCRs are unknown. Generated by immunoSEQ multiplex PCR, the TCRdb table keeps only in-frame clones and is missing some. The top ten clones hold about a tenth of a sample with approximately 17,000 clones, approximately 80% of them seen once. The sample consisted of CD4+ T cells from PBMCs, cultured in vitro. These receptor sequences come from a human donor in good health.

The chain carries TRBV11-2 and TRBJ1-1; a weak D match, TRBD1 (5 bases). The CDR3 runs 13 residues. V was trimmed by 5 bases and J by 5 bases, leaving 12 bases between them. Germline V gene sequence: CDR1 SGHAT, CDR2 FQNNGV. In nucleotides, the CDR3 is TGTGCCAGCAGCCCCGGGACTGTTACTGAAGCTTTCTTT. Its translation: CASSPGTVTEAFF.

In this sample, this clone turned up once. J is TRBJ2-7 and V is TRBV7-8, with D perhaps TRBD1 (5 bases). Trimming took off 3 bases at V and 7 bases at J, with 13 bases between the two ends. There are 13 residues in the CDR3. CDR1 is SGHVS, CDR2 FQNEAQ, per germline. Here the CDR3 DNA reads TGTGCCAGCAGCTTTAGGGGCTCGGGTGAGCAGTACTTC. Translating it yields CASSFRGSGEQYF.

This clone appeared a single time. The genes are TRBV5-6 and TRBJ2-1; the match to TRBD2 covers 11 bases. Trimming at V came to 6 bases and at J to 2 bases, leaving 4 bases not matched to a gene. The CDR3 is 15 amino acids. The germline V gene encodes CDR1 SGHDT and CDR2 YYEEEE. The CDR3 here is CASTPSGGPYNEQFF. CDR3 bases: TGTGCCAGCACCCCTAGCGGGGGGCCCTACAATGAGCAGTTCTTC.

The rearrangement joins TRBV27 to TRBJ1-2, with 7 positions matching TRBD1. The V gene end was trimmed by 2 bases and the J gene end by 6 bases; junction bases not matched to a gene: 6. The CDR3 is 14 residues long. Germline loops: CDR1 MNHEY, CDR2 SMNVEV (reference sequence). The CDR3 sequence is CASSLAGGGNGYTF. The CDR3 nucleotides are TGTGCCAGCAGTTTAGCAGGGGGAGGTAATGGCTACACCTTC.

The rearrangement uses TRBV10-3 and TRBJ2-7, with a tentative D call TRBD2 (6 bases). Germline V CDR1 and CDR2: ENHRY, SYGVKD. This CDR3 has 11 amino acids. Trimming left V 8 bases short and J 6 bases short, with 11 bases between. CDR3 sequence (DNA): TGTGCCATCGACTCCGGGGGCGAGCAGTACTTC. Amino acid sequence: CAIDSGGEQYF.

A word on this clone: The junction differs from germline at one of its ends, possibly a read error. The CDR3 DNA reads TGTGCCGGCAGCCCGGGACAGGCCTATGGCTACACCTTC. This encodes CAGSPGQAYGYTF. The chain is built from TRBV14 and TRBJ1-2, with 8 nucleotides matching TRBD1. The CDR3 is 13 amino acids. From germline, CDR1 is SGHDN and CDR2 FVKESK.

The CDR3 bases are TGTGCCAGCAGCCAACTCGGCGGGGGGTACGGGGAGCTGTTTTTT. Translated, it gives CASSQLGGGYGELFF. The V and J genes are TRBV4-2 and TRBJ2-2, with 8 bases identical to TRBD2. The length of the CDR3 is 15 residues. V lost 2 bases, J lost 7 bases, and 6 bases stayed unmatched. CDR1 is LGHNA and CDR2 is YNFKEQ in the germline V gene.

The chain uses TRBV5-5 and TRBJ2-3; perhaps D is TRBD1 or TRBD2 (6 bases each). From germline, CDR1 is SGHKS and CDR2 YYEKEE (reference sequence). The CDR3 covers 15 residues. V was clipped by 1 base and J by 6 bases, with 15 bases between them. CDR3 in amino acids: CASSLPLGAGDTQYF. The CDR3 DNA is TGTGCCAGCAGCTTGCCTTTGGGGGCGGGGGATACGCAGTATTTT.

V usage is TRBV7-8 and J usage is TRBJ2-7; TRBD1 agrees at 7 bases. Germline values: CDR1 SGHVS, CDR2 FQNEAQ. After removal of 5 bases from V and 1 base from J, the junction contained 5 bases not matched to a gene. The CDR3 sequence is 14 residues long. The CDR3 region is CASSADRRSYEQYF. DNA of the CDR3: TGTGCCAGCAGCGCGGACAGGCGATCCTACGAGCAGTACTTC.

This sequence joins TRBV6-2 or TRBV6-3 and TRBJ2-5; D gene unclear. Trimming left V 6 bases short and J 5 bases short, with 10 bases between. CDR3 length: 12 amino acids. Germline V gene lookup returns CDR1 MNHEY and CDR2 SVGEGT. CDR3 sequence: CASSPVGETQYF. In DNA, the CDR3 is TGTGCCAGCAGCCCCGTCGGGGAGACCCAGTACTTC.

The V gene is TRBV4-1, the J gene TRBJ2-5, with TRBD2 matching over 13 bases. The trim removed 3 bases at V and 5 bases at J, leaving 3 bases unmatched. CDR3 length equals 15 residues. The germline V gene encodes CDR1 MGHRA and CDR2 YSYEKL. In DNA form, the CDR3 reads TGCGCCAGCAGCCAGGGGGGACTAGCGGGGGAGACCCAGTACTTC. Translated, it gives CASSQGGLAGETQYF.

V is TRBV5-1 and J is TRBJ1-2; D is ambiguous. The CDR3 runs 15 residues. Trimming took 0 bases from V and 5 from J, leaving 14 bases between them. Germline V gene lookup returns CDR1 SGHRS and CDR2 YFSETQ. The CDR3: CASSLEYGVGYGYTF. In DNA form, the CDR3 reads TGCGCCAGCAGCTTGGAGTACGGGGTTGGGTATGGCTACACCTTC.

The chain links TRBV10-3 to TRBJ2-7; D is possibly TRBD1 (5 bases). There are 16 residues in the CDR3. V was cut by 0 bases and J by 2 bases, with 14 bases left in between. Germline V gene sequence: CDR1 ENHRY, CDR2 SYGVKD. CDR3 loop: CAISESGRVGTYEQYF. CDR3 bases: TGTGCCATCAGTGAGTCCGGCAGGGTGGGAACCTACGAGCAGTACTTC.

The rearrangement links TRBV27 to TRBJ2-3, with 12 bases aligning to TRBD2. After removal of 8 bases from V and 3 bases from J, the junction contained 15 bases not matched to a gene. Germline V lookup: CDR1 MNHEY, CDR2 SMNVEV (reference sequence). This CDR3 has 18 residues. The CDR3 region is CASQQGLAGRRRTDTQYF. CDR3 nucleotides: TGTGCCAGCCAACAAGGACTAGCGGGGCGTAGGCGGACAGATACGCAGTATTTT.